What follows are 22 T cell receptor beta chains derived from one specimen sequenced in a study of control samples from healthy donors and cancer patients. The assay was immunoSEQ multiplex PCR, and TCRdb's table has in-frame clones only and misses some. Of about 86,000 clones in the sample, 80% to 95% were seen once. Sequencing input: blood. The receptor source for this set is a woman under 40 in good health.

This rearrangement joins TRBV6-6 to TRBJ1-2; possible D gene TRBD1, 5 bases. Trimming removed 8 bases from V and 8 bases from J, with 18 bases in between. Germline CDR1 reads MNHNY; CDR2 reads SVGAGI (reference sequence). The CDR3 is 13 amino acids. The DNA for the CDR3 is TGTGCCAGCGGGGATAGGACATGGGGGGGCTACACCTTC. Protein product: CASGDRTWGGYTF.

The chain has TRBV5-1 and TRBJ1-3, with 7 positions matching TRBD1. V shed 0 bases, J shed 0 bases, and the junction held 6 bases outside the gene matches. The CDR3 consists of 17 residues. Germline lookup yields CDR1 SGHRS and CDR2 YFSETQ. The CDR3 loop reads CASSLEPTGASGNTIYF. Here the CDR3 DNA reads TGCGCCAGCAGCTTGGAACCAACAGGGGCCTCTGGAAACACCATATATTTT. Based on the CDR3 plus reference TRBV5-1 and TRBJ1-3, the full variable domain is KAGVTQTPRYLIKTRGQQVTLSCSPISGHRSVSWYQQTPGQGLQFLFEYFSETQRNKGNFPGRFSGRQFSNSRSEMNVSTLELGDSALYLCASSLEPTGASGNTIYFGEGSWLTVV.

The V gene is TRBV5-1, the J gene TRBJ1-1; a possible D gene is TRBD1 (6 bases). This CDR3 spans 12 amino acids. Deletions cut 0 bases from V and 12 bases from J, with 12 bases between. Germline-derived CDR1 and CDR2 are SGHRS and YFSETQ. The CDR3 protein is CASSLGTGGSFF. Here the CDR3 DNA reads TGCGCCAGCAGCTTGGGAACCGGGGGCTCTTTCTTT.

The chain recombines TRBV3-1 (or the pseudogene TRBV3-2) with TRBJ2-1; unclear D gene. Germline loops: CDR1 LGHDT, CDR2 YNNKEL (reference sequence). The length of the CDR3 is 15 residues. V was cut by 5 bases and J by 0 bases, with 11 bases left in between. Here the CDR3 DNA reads TGTGCCAGCAGCTTAGACGGTGGCTCCTACAATGAGCAGTTCTTC. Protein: CASSLDGGSYNEQFF.

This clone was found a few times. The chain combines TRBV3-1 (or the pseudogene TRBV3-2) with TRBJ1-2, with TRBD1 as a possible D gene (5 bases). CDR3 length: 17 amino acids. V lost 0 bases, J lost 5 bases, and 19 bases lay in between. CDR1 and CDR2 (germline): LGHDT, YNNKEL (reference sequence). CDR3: CASSQDGSGGGPYGYTF. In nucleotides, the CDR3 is TGTGCCAGCAGCCAAGATGGTAGCGGGGGGGGACCATATGGCTACACCTTC.

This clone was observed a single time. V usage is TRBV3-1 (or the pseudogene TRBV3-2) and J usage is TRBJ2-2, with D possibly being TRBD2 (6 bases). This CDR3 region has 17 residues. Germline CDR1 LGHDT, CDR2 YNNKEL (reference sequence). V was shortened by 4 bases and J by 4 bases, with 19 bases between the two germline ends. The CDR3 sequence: CASSPQSRDWGTGELFF. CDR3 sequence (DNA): TGTGCCAGCAGCCCTCAGTCCCGGGACTGGGGCACCGGGGAGCTGTTTTTT.

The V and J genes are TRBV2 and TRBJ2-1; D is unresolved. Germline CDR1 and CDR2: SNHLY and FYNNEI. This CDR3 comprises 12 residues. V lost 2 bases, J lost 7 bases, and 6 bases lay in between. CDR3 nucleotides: TGTGCCAGCAGTGAAAATAAGAATGAGCAGTTCTTC. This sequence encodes CASSENKNEQFF.

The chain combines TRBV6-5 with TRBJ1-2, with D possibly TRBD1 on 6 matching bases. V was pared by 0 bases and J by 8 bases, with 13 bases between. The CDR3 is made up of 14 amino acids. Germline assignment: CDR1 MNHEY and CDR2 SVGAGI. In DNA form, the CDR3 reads TGTGCCAGCAGTTACTCAAGGGACACTGAAGGCTACACCTTC. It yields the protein CASSYSRDTEGYTF.

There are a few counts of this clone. DNA of the CDR3: TGTGCCAGTAGTATCTTCGGGGGTCCCAATCAGCCCCAGCATTTT. This sequence encodes CASSIFGGPNQPQHF. The chain employs TRBV19 and TRBJ1-5; maybe TRBD1 (5 bases). The ends were cut back, 3 bases at V and 3 bases at J, with 12 bases in the middle. The CDR3 extends over 15 amino acids. Germline V lookup: CDR1 LNHDA, CDR2 SQIVND (reference sequence).

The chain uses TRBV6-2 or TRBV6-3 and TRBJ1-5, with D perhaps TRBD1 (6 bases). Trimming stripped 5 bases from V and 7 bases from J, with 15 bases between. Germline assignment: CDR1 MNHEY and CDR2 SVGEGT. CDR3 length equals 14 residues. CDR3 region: CASSHGQFLQPQHF. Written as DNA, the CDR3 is TGTGCCAGCAGTCACGGACAGTTCTTGCAGCCCCAGCATTTT.

CDR3: CASSRLEETEAFF. CDR3 bases: TGTGCCAGCAGCCGGCTGGAGGAGACTGAAGCTTTCTTT. This chain uses TRBV14 with TRBJ1-1; D is uncertain. This CDR3 contains 13 residues. The V and J ends lost 4 bases and 5 bases respectively, with 11 bases between them. The germline gives CDR1 SGHDN, CDR2 FVKESK.

CDR3 sequence reads: CASSLARAGSAWGSPLHF. The CDR3 DNA follows: TGTGCCAGCAGCTTGGCCAGGGCAGGCTCGGCTTGGGGTTCACCCCTCCACTTT. V usage is TRBV5-5 and J usage is TRBJ1-6, with a weak D call TRBD1 (5 bases). Trimming took 0 bases from V and 9 from J, leaving 22 bases between them. CDR3 size: 18 residues. Germline CDR1 SGHKS, CDR2 YYEKEE (reference sequence).

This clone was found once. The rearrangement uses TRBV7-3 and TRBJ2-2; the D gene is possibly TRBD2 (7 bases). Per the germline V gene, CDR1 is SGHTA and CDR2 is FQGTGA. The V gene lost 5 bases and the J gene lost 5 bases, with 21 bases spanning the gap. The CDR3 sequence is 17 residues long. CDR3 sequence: CASSRGSGTPTTGELFF. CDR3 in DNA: TGTGCCAGCAGCCGGGGGAGCGGGACACCTACAACCGGGGAGCTGTTTTTT.

CDR3 sequence: CASSYSMRTEEKLFF. CDR3 in DNA: TGTGCCAGCAGTTACTCTATGCGGACAGAAGAAAAACTGTTTTTT. The chain links TRBV6-5 to TRBJ1-4, with D perhaps TRBD1 (6 bases). The CDR3 contains 15 residues. Trimming shortened V by 0 bases and J by 8 bases, and 13 bases separated the two germline ends. The germline V gene encodes CDR1 MNHEY and CDR2 SVGAGI.

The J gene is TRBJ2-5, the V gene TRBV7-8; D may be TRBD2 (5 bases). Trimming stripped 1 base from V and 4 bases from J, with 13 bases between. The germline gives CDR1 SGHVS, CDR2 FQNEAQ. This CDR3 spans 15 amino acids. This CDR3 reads CASSLGRQRRETQYF. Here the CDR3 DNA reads TGTGCCAGCAGCTTAGGTCGGCAGCGGAGAGAGACCCAGTACTTC.

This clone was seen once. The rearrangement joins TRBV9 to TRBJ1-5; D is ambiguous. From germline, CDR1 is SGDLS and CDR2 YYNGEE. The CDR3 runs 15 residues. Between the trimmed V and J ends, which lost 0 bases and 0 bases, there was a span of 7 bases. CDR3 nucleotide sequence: TGTGCCAGCAGCGTAGGAGTAGGTAGCAATCAGCCCCAGCATTTT. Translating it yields CASSVGVGSNQPQHF.

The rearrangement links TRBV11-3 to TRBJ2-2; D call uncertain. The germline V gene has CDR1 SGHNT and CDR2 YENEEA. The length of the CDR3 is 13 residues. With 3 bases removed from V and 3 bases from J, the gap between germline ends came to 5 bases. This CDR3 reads CASSLDDTGELFF. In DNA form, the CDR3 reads TGTGCCAGCAGCTTGGATGACACCGGGGAGCTGTTTTTT.

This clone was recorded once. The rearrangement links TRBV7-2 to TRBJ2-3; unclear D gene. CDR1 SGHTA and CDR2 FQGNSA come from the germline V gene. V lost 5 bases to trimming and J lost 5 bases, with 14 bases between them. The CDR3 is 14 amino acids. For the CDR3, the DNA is TGTGCCAGCAGCGTGACCGGGCGCAGAGATACGCAGTATTTT. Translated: CASSVTGRRDTQYF.

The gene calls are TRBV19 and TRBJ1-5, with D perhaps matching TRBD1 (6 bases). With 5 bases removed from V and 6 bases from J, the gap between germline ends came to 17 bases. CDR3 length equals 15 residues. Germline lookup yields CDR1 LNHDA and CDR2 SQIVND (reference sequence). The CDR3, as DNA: TGTGCCAGTAGTCTCCCCCCAACAGGGTCTCAGCCCCAGCATTTT. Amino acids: CASSLPPTGSQPQHF. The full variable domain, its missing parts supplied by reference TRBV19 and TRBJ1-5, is DGGITQSPKYLFRKEGQNVTLSCEQNLNHDAMYWYRQDPGQGLRLIYYSQIVNDFQKGDIAEGYSVSREKKESFPLTVTSAQKNPTAFYLCASSLPPTGSQPQHFGDGTRLSIL.

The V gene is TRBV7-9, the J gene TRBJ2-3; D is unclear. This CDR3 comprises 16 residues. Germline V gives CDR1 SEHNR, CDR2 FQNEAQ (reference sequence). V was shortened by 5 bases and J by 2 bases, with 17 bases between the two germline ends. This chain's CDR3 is CASSRAVGGTTDTQYF. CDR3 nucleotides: TGTGCCAGCAGCCGGGCGGTCGGCGGCACCACAGATACGCAGTATTTT.

Here the CDR3 reads CASSLGDRANYGYTF. The DNA of the CDR3 is TGCGCCAGCAGCTTAGGGGACAGGGCTAACTATGGCTACACCTTC. The chain couples TRBV5-1 to TRBJ1-2, with 9 positions matching TRBD1. Unmatched junction bases numbered 2, after V lost 2 bases and J lost 0 bases. Germline V gives CDR1 SGHRS, CDR2 YFSETQ. This CDR3 comprises 15 residues.

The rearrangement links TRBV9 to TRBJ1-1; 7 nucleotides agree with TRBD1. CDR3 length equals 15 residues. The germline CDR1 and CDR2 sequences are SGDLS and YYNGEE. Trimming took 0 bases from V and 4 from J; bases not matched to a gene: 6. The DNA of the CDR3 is TGTGCCAGCAGCGTAGATGAAGGGGGCCGCACTGAAGCTTTCTTT. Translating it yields CASSVDEGGRTEAFF.